This TCR beta chain was found in a study of shared clonotypes between healthy human individuals. Over several immunoSEQ plates, each subset's genomic DNA was distributed in even portions. Here immunoSEQ multiplex PCR was the method, and the copy in TCRdb shows in-frame clones only, minus some. The sample has roughly 2,500,000 clones; over 85% are singletons. Findings of the study overall: For naive CD4 cells, roughly 4.8% of clonotypes were shared across a handful of donors.

The V gene's germline CDR1 is MDHEN and CDR2 SYDVKM. The CDR3 spans 13 residues. The V gene end was trimmed by 6 bases and the J gene end by 4 bases; junction bases not matched to a gene: 3. This clone appeared a few times. Its antigen is not known. The sequencing sample was made of naive CD4+ T cells from PBMCs. The subset here: CD45RA+ positively selected. This sequence joins TRBV28 and TRBJ1-1, with 9 bases that match TRBD1. This clonotype was obtained from a man younger than 35 in good health. Some clones in this sample may be carry-over from other donors' samples. The CDR3 reads CASRGQGITEAFF. In DNA, the CDR3 is TGTGCCAGCAGGGGACAGGGAATCACTGAAGCTTTCTTT.